What follows are 3 T cell receptor beta chains derived from one specimen sequenced in a study of blood T cell repertoires in COVID-19. Profiling relied on immunoSEQ multiplex PCR, and the TCRdb table lists in-frame clones only, not all of them. The sample includes around 100,000 clones, 90% seen only once; the top ten take over 4.5%. The sample taken for sequencing was peripheral blood. Receptor source: a man between 45 and 60 years old with acute or convalescent COVID-19.

The CDR3 region is CASSLGTASTDTQYF. CDR3 nucleotide sequence: TGTGCCAGCAGCTTAGGGACTGCGAGCACAGATACGCAGTATTTT. The rearrangement joins TRBV7-2 to TRBJ2-3, with D possibly being TRBD2 (5 bases). Germline CDR1 reads SGHTA; CDR2 reads FQGNSA. Trimming left V 1 base short and J 0 bases short, with 8 bases between. The CDR3 contains 15 residues. The full variable domain, its missing parts supplied by reference TRBV7-2 and TRBJ2-3, is GAGVSQSPSNKVTEKGKDVELRCDPISGHTALYWYRQSLGQGLEFLIYFQGNSAPDKSGLPSDRFSAERTGGSVSTLTIQRTQQEDSAVYLCASSLGTASTDTQYFGPGTRLTVL.

The V and J genes are TRBV18 and TRBJ1-1; a weak D match, TRBD1 (6 bases). Germline CDR1 reads KGHSH; CDR2 reads LQKENI. Trimming removed 3 bases at V and 4 bases at J, with 21 bases between. This CDR3 contains 17 residues. The CDR3 loop reads CASSPSQGSEVGTEAFF. CDR3 nucleotide sequence: TGTGCCAGCTCACCTTCACAGGGTTCGGAGGTGGGCACTGAAGCTTTCTTT.

The chain links TRBV6-5 to TRBJ2-1; 12 bases are shared with TRBD2. Germline CDR1 is MNHEY and CDR2 is SVGAGI. The CDR3 covers 15 residues. V lost 4 bases, J lost 8 bases, and 6 bases stayed unmatched. CDR3 amino acids: CASSSGLAGSYEQFF. The CDR3 DNA reads TGTGCCAGCAGTTCGGGACTAGCGGGCTCGTATGAGCAGTTCTTC.